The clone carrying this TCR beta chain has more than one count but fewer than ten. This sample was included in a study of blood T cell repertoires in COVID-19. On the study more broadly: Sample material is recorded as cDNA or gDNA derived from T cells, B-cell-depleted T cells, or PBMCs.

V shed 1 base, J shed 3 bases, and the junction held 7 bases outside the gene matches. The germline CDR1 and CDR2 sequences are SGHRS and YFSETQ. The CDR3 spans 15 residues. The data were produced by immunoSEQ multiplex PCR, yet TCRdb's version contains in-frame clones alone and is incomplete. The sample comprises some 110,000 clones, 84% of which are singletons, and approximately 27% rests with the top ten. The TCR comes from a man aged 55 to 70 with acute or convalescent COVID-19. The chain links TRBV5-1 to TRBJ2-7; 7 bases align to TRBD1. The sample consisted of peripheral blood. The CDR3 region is CASSLRQGVFYEQYF. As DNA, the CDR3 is TGCGCCAGCAGCTTGAGGCAGGGGGTATTCTACGAGCAGTACTTC.